This T cell receptor beta chain came from a study of blood T cell repertoires in COVID-19. The protocol was immunoSEQ multiplex PCR, while the TCRdb copy is restricted to in-frame clones and leaves out a portion. In the table there are roughly 180,000 clones, 86% of which are singletons. Germline assignment: CDR1 SNHLY and CDR2 FYNNEI. This CDR3 is 14 amino acids long. V dropped 5 bases and J dropped 0 bases, with 10 bases sitting between them. Input material: peripheral blood. The rearrangement uses TRBV2 and TRBJ1-1; possibly TRBD1 for D (5 bases). The TCR sequence derives from a man in his 70s with active or convalescent COVID-19. Written as DNA, the CDR3 is TGTGCCAGCAGTTTACAGGAGATGAACACTGAAGCTTTCTTT. Its protein product is CASSLQEMNTEAFF.